This TCR beta chain was documented in a study of T cells after yellow fever vaccination (dated by TCRdb to between 2018 and 2021). In terms of the full investigation: The SMART-Seq v4 Ultra Low Input RNA kit was used to prepare libraries from fractions with low cell numbers. To follow T-cell clones before and after primary and booster YFV17D yellow fever vaccination, bulk TCR alpha and beta repertoires were sequenced over time. Two healthy male donors made up the cohort, one aged 18 to 30 years and the other aged 30 to 39 years. Blood samples were taken at several timepoints before and after primary and secondary immunization, and bulk PBMC replicates and cell subsets were isolated.

Read against the paper, the sample's treatment or condition label means: live attenuated yellow fever vaccine strain. Two biological replicates of bulk PBMCs were collected at each blood-draw timepoint. PBMCs were isolated from peripheral blood using a standard Ficoll-Paque protocol. TriZol was used to extract RNA from bulk PBMCs, CD4 and CD8 fractions, and dextramer-positive and dextramer-negative fractions. The CDR1 and CDR2 encoded by the germline V gene are MNHEY and SVGAGI. From its cysteine to its phenylalanine, the CDR3 spans 16 amino acids. Of all the DNA, just the CDR3 is kept, 48 bases in frame from base 1. The germline ends are 16 bases apart after V is trimmed by 2 bases and J by 3 bases. TCR cDNA was synthesized by 5'RACE template switching, which introduced a universal primer site and unique molecular identifiers. Priming of cDNA synthesis was performed from both the TCR alpha and TCR beta constant segments. Library amplification involved two PCR steps, and the second step added sample barcodes and sequencing adapters. Libraries were sequenced on Illumina HiSeq 2500 (2x100 bp) or NovaSeq (2x150 bp). As for how the authors treated the data: MIGEC handled demultiplexing of reads and collapsing into UMI consensus sequences, while MiXCR performed V(D)J alignment. Clonotypes responding to the vaccine were identified with edgeR on replicate PBMC samples, with the criteria of FDR below 0.01 and a log2 fold change above 5 up to day 15. Each bulk clonotype received a CD4 or CD8 identity based on whether the sequenced CD4 or CD8 repertoire contained that clonotype at higher abundance. The public reads were quality trimmed at Q25 with fastp and then assembled into clones with MiXCR by TCRdb, keeping productive beta chains. CDR3 protein duplicates are merged, each entry listing the most common genes and DNA. The V and J calls come from TCRdb's annotation, not from the publication. The sample table lists 500,000 to 550,000 distinct CDR3 sequences, roughly 22% of them with a count of one. The top ten hold less than 20% of the sample.

What the work shows at the level of the full study, not this receptor alone: Most clones expanded after primary vaccination were re-detected after the booster (almost 97% of CD4 and roughly 87% of CD8), suggesting broad memory maintenance. The secondary T-cell response was weaker than the primary response but faster, peaking on day 5 instead of day 15. Computational filtering was needed because FACS-sorted repertoires could contain abundant contaminating clonotypes from the bulk population. Only a couple of donors were included in the study, so the extent to which the findings can be generalized is limited. A small fraction of clonotypes appeared in both the CD4 and CD8 compartments, likely as a result of convergent recombination.

The sample holds a few counts of this clonotype. The target of this receptor is not known. No base quality values were provided; no much bigger clone lies one nucleotide off. The sequence was obtained from a young man who received the YFV17D yellow fever vaccine. Recombination joined TRBV6-5 with TRBJ1-1; the best D guess is TRBD1, with 6 bases matching. The sequencing used PBMCs, collected approximately 22 days after the first yellow fever vaccination. The DNA is as follows: TGTGCCAGCAGTTACGGGTACCGACAGGATGACACTGAAGCTTTCTTT. It translates as CASSYGYRQDDTEAFF.